A single sample gave rise to the 31 T cell receptor beta chains below, sequenced in a study of blood T cell repertoires in COVID-19. Measured with immunoSEQ multiplex PCR; TCRdb has only the in-frame clones, and not every one. The table lists some 49,000 clones, under 90% of them singletons, with approximately 20% in the top ten. The sequenced material came from peripheral blood. Every receptor here comes from a woman aged 80 or over with COVID-19, enrolled during active disease.

The chain links TRBV7-9 to TRBJ1-4; D not resolved. The CDR3 covers 14 residues. The germline gives CDR1 SEHNR, CDR2 FQNEAQ (reference sequence). Trimming removed 3 bases from V and 10 bases from J, with 15 bases in between. CDR3 nucleotide sequence: TGTGCCAGCAGCTTTGAAGGCGACCGAGGAAAACTGTTTTTT. Translating gives CASSFEGDRGKLFF.

J is TRBJ2-5 and V is TRBV18; 8 bases line up with TRBD1. Trimming took 0 bases from V and 3 from J; bases not matched to a gene: 3. The CDR3 covers 15 residues. Germline CDR1 and CDR2: KGHSH and LQKENI. Here the CDR3 reads CASSPPDRGKETQYF. The CDR3 nucleotides read TGTGCCAGCTCACCACCAGACAGGGGAAAAGAGACCCAGTACTTC.

CDR3 region: CAWSRGGLAGLYEQYF. The DNA for the CDR3 is TGTGCCTGGAGTCGGGGAGGACTAGCGGGACTCTACGAGCAGTACTTC. The chain joins TRBV30 to TRBJ2-7; 12 nucleotides agree with TRBD2. The junction had 8 bases not matched to a gene; V was cut back by 2 bases and J by 3 bases. Germline-derived CDR1 and CDR2 are GTSNPN and SVGIG (reference sequence). This CDR3 spans 16 amino acids.

The genes are TRBV3-1 (or the pseudogene TRBV3-2) and TRBJ2-7, with D possibly TRBD1 on 5 matching bases. Trimming removed 3 bases from V and 2 bases from J, with 14 bases in between. Germline assignment: CDR1 LGHDT and CDR2 YNNKEL (reference sequence). The CDR3 is made up of 15 amino acids. The CDR3 loop reads CASSQAAGYPYEQYF. The CDR3 region has the DNA TGTGCCAGCAGCCAGGCGGCAGGGTATCCCTACGAGCAGTACTTC.

The V and J genes are TRBV24-1 and TRBJ2-7; 9 bases match TRBD1. CDR1 and CDR2 (germline): KGHDR, SFDVKD. The CDR3 extends over 15 amino acids. Germline trimming cut 3 bases from V and 6 bases from J; bases unmatched to any gene: 8. The CDR3 protein is CATSDPGQGVSEQYF. In DNA, the CDR3 is TGTGCCACCAGTGATCCGGGACAGGGAGTCAGCGAGCAGTACTTC.

Only a few counts were recorded for this clone. This sequence joins TRBV18 and TRBJ1-1, with D tentatively TRBD1 (6 bases). V lost 2 bases and J 7 bases, leaving 14 bases between the germline ends. The CDR3 has 14 amino acids. Looked up from germline, CDR1 is KGHSH and CDR2 is LQKENI. The CDR3 nucleotides are TGTGCCAGCTCACCAAACGGGGGGCTGAATGAAGCTTTCTTT. Amino acids: CASSPNGGLNEAFF.

The V gene is TRBV9, the J gene TRBJ2-5; TRBD2 is a possible D gene (5 bases). Trimming left V 4 bases short and J 3 bases short, with 7 bases between. The V gene's germline CDR1 is SGDLS and CDR2 YYNGEE. This CDR3 has 12 amino acids. CDR3 in DNA: TGTGCCAGCAGCCCCGGGGAAGAGACCCAGTACTTC. Protein sequence: CASSPGEETQYF.

This clone was picked up one time. At one end, the junction sequence differs from germline, possibly due to a read error. V gene TRBV3-1 (or the pseudogene TRBV3-2) combines with J gene TRBJ2-5; 7 nucleotides line up with TRBD1. The germline V gene encodes CDR1 LGHDT and CDR2 YNNKEL (reference sequence). The CDR3 sequence is 14 residues long. The CDR3 DNA sequence: TGTGCCAGCAGCGAAGACAGGGTCCAAGAGACCCAGTACTTC. Protein product: CASSEDRVQETQYF.

The chain has TRBV3-1 (or the pseudogene TRBV3-2) and TRBJ2-3, with a weak D call TRBD2 (5 bases). The CDR3 is made up of 15 amino acids. Deletions cut 4 bases from V and 0 bases from J, with 11 bases between. The germline V gene encodes CDR1 LGHDT and CDR2 YNNKEL (reference sequence). For the CDR3, the DNA is TGTGCCAGCAGCCCGGGATCTCTTAGCACAGATACGCAGTATTTT. Translated, it gives CASSPGSLSTDTQYF.

The chain uses TRBV7-9 and TRBJ1-6; D unclear. Germline CDR1 is SEHNR and CDR2 is FQNEAQ (reference sequence). V was clipped by 0 bases and J by 0 bases, with 9 bases between them. CDR3 length equals 17 residues. The chain's CDR3 is CASSLAGPSSYNSPLHF. CDR3 nucleotides: TGTGCCAGCAGCTTAGCTGGGCCCAGCTCCTATAATTCACCCCTCCACTTT.

This chain connects TRBV29-1 to TRBJ1-2; 7 nucleotides align to TRBD1. The CDR3 runs 15 residues. Looked up from germline, CDR1 is SQVTM and CDR2 is ANQGSEA. V shed 1 base, J shed 4 bases, and the junction held 9 bases outside the gene matches. For the CDR3, the DNA is TGCAGCGTTGAAGGCCGGGACAGTTCCCTCTATGGCTACACCTTC. This sequence encodes CSVEGRDSSLYGYTF.

The V call is TRBV16, the J call TRBJ1-1; D is unclear. Germline CDR1 is KGHSY and CDR2 is FQNENV. The V gene lost 0 bases and the J gene lost 0 bases, with 5 bases spanning the gap. The CDR3 sequence is 14 residues long. The CDR3 sequence is CASSQSTVNTEAFF. The CDR3 DNA sequence: TGTGCCAGCAGCCAATCGACTGTGAACACTGAAGCTTTCTTT.

The V call is TRBV27, the J call TRBJ2-5, with a tentative D call TRBD1 (5 bases). The CDR3 has 16 residues. V was trimmed by 6 bases and J by 2 bases, leaving 19 bases between them. The germline V gene encodes CDR1 MNHEY and CDR2 SMNVEV (reference sequence). The CDR3 nucleotides are TGTGCCAGCAGCCATTCCCTGGGGCGTGCTCAAGAGACCCAGTACTTC. It translates to CASSHSLGRAQETQYF.

The chain employs TRBV5-1 and TRBJ1-1; the D gene is possibly TRBD1 (6 bases). V gave up 3 bases and J gave up 6 bases, with 9 bases separating them. Germline V lookup: CDR1 SGHRS, CDR2 YFSETQ. This CDR3 region has 12 residues. CDR3 amino acids: CASSSDSSEAFF. DNA for the CDR3: TGCGCCAGCAGCTCGGACAGCTCTGAAGCTTTCTTT.

The CDR3 DNA reads as TGCGCCAGCACCGCCGGGGGATCTGAAGCTTTCTTT. Translating it yields CASTAGGSEAFF. The chain employs TRBV5-1 and TRBJ1-1, with a possible D match to TRBD1 (5 bases). Germline-derived CDR1 and CDR2 are SGHRS and YFSETQ. This CDR3 is 12 amino acids long. The V end was cut by 6 bases, the J end by 6 bases, with 12 bases between.

Here the CDR3 reads CASSLSAGTDTQYF. CDR3 DNA: TGTGCCAGCAGTTTATCGGCAGGGACAGATACGCAGTATTTT. This sequence joins TRBV28 and TRBJ2-3, with D possibly being TRBD1 (5 bases). In germline, CDR1 is MDHEN, CDR2 SYDVKM. The ends were cut back, 1 base at V and 3 bases at J, with 8 bases in the middle. The CDR3 runs to 14 residues.

This sequence joins TRBV6-5 and TRBJ2-2; D unclear. The CDR3 has 12 residues. The V end lost 5 bases, the J end lost 3 bases, and 4 bases lay between the germline ends. The germline V gene has CDR1 MNHEY and CDR2 SVGAGI. In DNA, the CDR3 is TGTGCCAGCAGTCCATACACCGGGGAGCTGTTTTTT. Its translation is CASSPYTGELFF.

This clone was seen only once. The genes are TRBV7-8 and TRBJ1-1; D gene uncertain. The CDR3 spans 14 residues. Looked up from germline, CDR1 is SGHVS and CDR2 is FQNEAQ. V lost 1 base and J lost 2, with 8 bases in between. The CDR3 bases are TGTGCCAGCAGCTTAGGAGGGCCTAACACTGAAGCTTTCTTT. Protein: CASSLGGPNTEAFF.

The rearrangement uses TRBV24-1 and TRBJ2-6, with D unclear. The V end was cut by 5 bases, the J end by 4 bases, with 5 bases between. Germline V lookup: CDR1 KGHDR, CDR2 SFDVKD. This CDR3 contains 13 residues. CDR3 amino acids: CATSVSGANVLTF. In nucleotides, the CDR3 is TGTGCCACCAGTGTATCGGGGGCCAACGTCCTGACTTTC.

This chain uses TRBV12-5 with TRBJ2-1; 7 bases are shared with TRBD1. The CDR3 has 15 residues. The V gene's germline CDR1 is LGHNT and CDR2 FRNRAP. Trimming at V came to 1 base and at J to 10 bases, leaving 10 bases not matched to a gene. The CDR3 sequence: CASGLATQGVTEQFF. The CDR3 DNA follows: TGTGCTAGTGGTTTGGCAACGCAGGGGGTCACGGAGCAGTTCTTC.

V is TRBV24-1 and J is TRBJ2-2; D possibly corresponds to TRBD1 (6 bases). Trimming shortened V by 7 bases and J by 0 bases, and 14 bases separated the two germline ends. The CDR3 contains 16 residues. CDR1 and CDR2 from the germline V gene are KGHDR and SFDVKD. The CDR3 protein is CATSQQGFANTGELFF. The CDR3 DNA reads TGTGCCACCAGCCAACAGGGCTTCGCGAACACCGGGGAGCTGTTTTTT.

V is TRBV7-6 and J is TRBJ1-2; 7 bases line up with TRBD1. The CDR3 has 15 residues. With V trimmed by 1 base and J by 2 bases, 4 bases remained unmatched. Germline V gives CDR1 SGHVS, CDR2 FNYEAQ. CDR3 sequence: CASSLETGSNYGYTF. The CDR3 DNA reads TGTGCCAGCAGCTTAGAGACAGGGTCCAACTATGGCTACACCTTC.

The chain is built from TRBV5-1 and TRBJ1-4; D perhaps matches TRBD1 (5 bases). V dropped 4 bases and J dropped 4 bases, with 14 bases sitting between them. The CDR3 spans 15 residues. The V gene's germline CDR1 is SGHRS and CDR2 YFSETQ. In DNA form, the CDR3 reads TGCGCCAGCAGCCCCTCCGGACAAGTTAATGAAAAACTGTTTTTT. Encoded protein: CASSPSGQVNEKLFF.

CDR3 nucleotide sequence: TGTGCCAGCAGTAGAACAGGCAGGGGGATAGCTGAAGCTTTCTTT. Protein: CASSRTGRGIAEAFF. This sequence joins TRBV27 and TRBJ1-1, with 7 bases that match TRBD1. Per germline, CDR1 MNHEY and CDR2 SMNVEV (reference sequence). There are 15 residues in the CDR3. The ends lost 5 bases at V and 6 bases at J; junction bases unmatched: 12.

This chain joins TRBV5-1 and TRBJ2-5, with D possibly matching TRBD2 (5 bases). Trimming removed 1 base from V and 5 bases from J, with 12 bases in between. The CDR3 length is 14 residues. CDR1 and CDR2 (germline): SGHRS, YFSETQ. The CDR3 region is CASSLLNTGETQYF. CDR3 nucleotide sequence: TGCGCCAGCAGCTTGCTTAATACGGGGGAGACCCAGTACTTC.

The CDR3 region is CASSDRDIALIGELFF. CDR3 sequence (DNA): TGTGCCAGCAGCGACCGGGACATCGCGCTTATCGGGGAGCTGTTTTTT. V usage is TRBV7-9 and J usage is TRBJ2-2; D is possibly TRBD1 (6 bases). V was pared by 5 bases and J by 7 bases, with 20 bases between. This CDR3 region has 16 residues. CDR1 is SEHNR, CDR2 FQNEAQ, per germline (reference sequence).

The CDR3 bases are TGCGCCAGCAGCGCTACAGGGGGAGCTAATCAGCCCCAGCATTTT. Translating it yields CASSATGGANQPQHF. The gene calls are TRBV10-2 and TRBJ1-5, with TRBD1 matching over 8 bases. Germline loops: CDR1 WSHSY, CDR2 SAAADI. CDR3 size: 15 residues. Trimming took 6 bases from V and 4 from J; bases not matched to a gene: 8.

V gene TRBV4-2 combines with J gene TRBJ2-3, with TRBD2 identical over 8 bases. From germline, CDR1 is LGHNA and CDR2 YNFKEQ. V gave up 0 bases and J gave up 4 bases; unmatched junction bases: 12. The CDR3 covers 18 residues. The CDR3 region is CASSQDTSGSASADTQYF. The CDR3 region has the DNA TGTGCCAGCAGCCAAGATACCAGCGGGAGTGCTTCAGCAGATACGCAGTATTTT.

The chain carries TRBV5-6 and TRBJ2-1, with a weak D call TRBD2 (5 bases). Germline loops: CDR1 SGHDT, CDR2 YYEEEE. The germline V and J ends were trimmed by 4 bases and 4 bases, with 12 bases remaining between them. This CDR3 region has 14 residues. The CDR3 bases are TGTGCCAGCAGCCCCTGGACTGATTACAATGAGCAGTTCTTC. Translation gives CASSPWTDYNEQFF. Full variable domain (outside the CDR3, taken from reference TRBV5-6 and TRBJ2-1): DAGVTQSPTHLIKTRGQQVTLRCSPKSGHDTVSWYQQALGQGPQFIFQYYEEEERQRGNFPDRFSGHQFPNYSSELNVNALLLGDSALYLCASSPWTDYNEQFFGPGTRLTVL.

This clone was seen just once. The chain uses TRBV7-9 and TRBJ2-1; 12 bases are a match to TRBD2. CDR1 and CDR2 (germline): SEHNR, FQNEAQ (reference sequence). The CDR3 spans 18 residues. J was trimmed by 0 bases and V by 5 bases; bases with no gene match: 8. CDR3 residues: CASSLFPGLAGSYNEQFF. The CDR3 DNA reads TGTGCCAGCAGCCTGTTCCCGGGACTAGCGGGCTCCTACAATGAGCAGTTCTTC.

The chain combines TRBV7-8 with TRBJ1-1, with D perhaps matching TRBD1 (6 bases). Trimming took off 4 bases at V and 1 base at J, with 10 bases between the two ends. The V gene's germline CDR1 is SGHVS and CDR2 FQNEAQ. The CDR3 is made up of 14 amino acids. The CDR3 nucleotides read TGTGCCAGCAGCTCTGACAGGAGGAACACTGAAGCTTTCTTT. The encoded protein is CASSSDRRNTEAFF.